Listed here are 13 T cell receptor beta chains from one sample, sequenced in a study of blood T cell repertoires in COVID-19. TCRdb's table, derived via immunoSEQ multiplex PCR, lists solely in-frame clones and lacks some. The data contain about 480,000 clones, 85% to 90% of them singletons. The material sequenced was PBMCs or T cells enriched from blood (not recorded which). Every receptor here comes from a woman in her thirties or forties who had recovered from COVID-19.

This clone was observed a handful of times. The chain carries TRBV5-5 and TRBJ1-2; D is uncertain. This CDR3 has 16 amino acids. Germline CDR1 is SGHKS and CDR2 is YYEKEE (reference sequence). V lost 4 bases and J lost 4, with 20 bases in between. CDR3 residues: CASSQADWNKSYGYTF. DNA for the CDR3: TGTGCCAGCAGCCAGGCCGATTGGAATAAGAGCTATGGCTACACCTTC.

V is TRBV29-1 and J is TRBJ2-7; 7 bases are shared with TRBD2. Germline V gene lookup returns CDR1 SQVTM and CDR2 ANQGSEA. CDR3 size: 14 residues. V shed 2 bases and J 1 base; nucleotides not matched to a gene: 5. CDR3 coding DNA: TGCAGCGTTGAATCTACTAGCGAATCCTACGAGCAGTACTTC. Its protein is CSVESTSESYEQYF.

This clone was detected only a few times. The chain employs TRBV6-2 or TRBV6-3 and TRBJ1-4; the D is unclear. This CDR3 has 15 residues. The germline V gene encodes CDR1 MNHEY and CDR2 SVGEGT. The ends were cut back, 6 bases at V and 0 bases at J, with 11 bases in the middle. DNA for the CDR3: TGTGCCAGCAGCGAAACTCGGGCAACTAATGAAAAACTGTTTTTT. Residues: CASSETRATNEKLFF.

V gene TRBV11-2 combines with J gene TRBJ1-1, with a possible D match to TRBD1 (6 bases). Trimming removed 4 bases from V and 1 base from J, with 10 bases in between. CDR1 SGHAT and CDR2 FQNNGV come from the germline V gene. The CDR3 has 14 residues. CDR3 bases: TGTGCCAGCAGCTCGGGACAACCGAACACTGAAGCTTTCTTT. Amino acid sequence: CASSSGQPNTEAFF.

The V call is TRBV7-2, the J call TRBJ2-1; weak D call: TRBD2 (5 bases). The CDR3 runs to 15 residues. The germline V gene encodes CDR1 SGHTA and CDR2 FQGNSA. V shed 3 bases and J shed 9 bases, with 18 bases lying between them. CDR3 in amino acids: CASSFLSGGFSEQFF. The CDR3 bases are TGTGCCAGCAGCTTCCTGAGTGGAGGCTTCAGTGAGCAGTTCTTC. The full variable domain, completed using reference TRBV7-2 and TRBJ2-1, is GAGVSQSPSNKVTEKGKDVELRCDPISGHTALYWYRQSLGQGLEFLIYFQGNSAPDKSGLPSDRFSAERTGGSVSTLTIQRTQQEDSAVYLCASSFLSGGFSEQFFGPGTRLTVL.

The chain recombines TRBV6-2 or TRBV6-3 with TRBJ2-1; TRBD2 aligns across 9 bases. The germline gives CDR1 MNHEY, CDR2 SVGEGT. This CDR3 has 14 amino acids. The ends lost 5 bases at V and 9 bases at J; junction bases unmatched: 8. The chain's CDR3 is CASSRGREGPEQFF. In nucleotides, the CDR3 is TGTGCCAGCAGTAGGGGGCGGGAGGGCCCTGAGCAGTTCTTC.

The chain has TRBV19 and TRBJ1-1; TRBD1 matches at 8 bases. With V trimmed by 10 bases and J by 3 bases, 7 bases remained unmatched. The CDR3 consists of 13 residues. Germline CDR1 and CDR2: LNHDA and SQIVND (reference sequence). The DNA for the CDR3 is TGTGCCACACGGACAGGGATGTACACTGAAGCTTTCTTT. Residues: CATRTGMYTEAFF.

V is TRBV14 and J is TRBJ2-3, with TRBD2 identical over 7 bases. The CDR3 spans 17 residues. Germline V gene sequence: CDR1 SGHDN, CDR2 FVKESK. V shed 4 bases and J 0 bases; nucleotides not matched to a gene: 10. CDR3 amino acids: CASSLWASGASTDTQYF. In DNA, the CDR3 is TGTGCCAGCAGCCTATGGGCTAGCGGAGCTAGCACAGATACGCAGTATTTT.

This chain links TRBV6-5 with TRBJ1-6; 8 bases are a match to TRBD1. V shed 6 bases, J shed 10 bases, and the junction held 8 bases outside the gene matches. The CDR3 has 14 amino acids. Germline-derived CDR1 and CDR2 are MNHEY and SVGAGI. CDR3 sequence (DNA): TGTGCCAGCAGGACCGGACAGGGACGCTCACCCCTCCACTTT. Residues: CASRTGQGRSPLHF.

The rearrangement uses TRBV5-5 and TRBJ1-1; 7 bases are a match to TRBD1. Germline CDR1 and CDR2: SGHKS and YYEKEE (reference sequence). There are 15 residues in the CDR3. V trimming: 0 bases; J trimming: 4 bases; junction bases outside the gene matches: 6. The DNA for the CDR3 is TGTGCCAGCAGCTTGGATGGGGACAGTATCACTGAAGCTTTCTTT. Its protein is CASSLDGDSITEAFF.

The chain recombines TRBV3-1 (or the pseudogene TRBV3-2) with TRBJ2-1, with 9 bases lining up with TRBD2. The V gene end was trimmed by 4 bases and the J gene end by 4 bases; junction bases not matched to a gene: 2. This CDR3 comprises 14 residues. CDR1 and CDR2 (germline): LGHDT, YNNKEL (reference sequence). The CDR3 DNA is TGTGCCAGCAGCCGACTAGCGGTATACAATGAGCAGTTCTTC. It specifies CASSRLAVYNEQFF.

V is TRBV7-8 and J is TRBJ2-7; D is ambiguous. V was shortened by 3 bases and J by 5 bases, with 14 bases between the two germline ends. CDR1 and CDR2 (germline): SGHVS, FQNEAQ. CDR3 length equals 14 residues. Here the CDR3 DNA reads TGTGCCAGCAGCTTTGTCGTCCTTAGAGACGAGCAGTACTTC. Translating it yields CASSFVVLRDEQYF.

The V gene is TRBV7-9, the J gene TRBJ1-2; TRBD1 matches 9 bases. V was clipped by 1 base and J by 4 bases; unmatched bases: 16. CDR3 length: 19 amino acids. Germline lookup yields CDR1 SEHNR and CDR2 FQNEAQ (reference sequence). CDR3 amino acids: CASSLGGSWGQGKGYGYTF. The CDR3 DNA reads as TGTGCCAGCAGCTTAGGGGGAAGCTGGGGACAGGGAAAGGGCTATGGCTACACCTTC.